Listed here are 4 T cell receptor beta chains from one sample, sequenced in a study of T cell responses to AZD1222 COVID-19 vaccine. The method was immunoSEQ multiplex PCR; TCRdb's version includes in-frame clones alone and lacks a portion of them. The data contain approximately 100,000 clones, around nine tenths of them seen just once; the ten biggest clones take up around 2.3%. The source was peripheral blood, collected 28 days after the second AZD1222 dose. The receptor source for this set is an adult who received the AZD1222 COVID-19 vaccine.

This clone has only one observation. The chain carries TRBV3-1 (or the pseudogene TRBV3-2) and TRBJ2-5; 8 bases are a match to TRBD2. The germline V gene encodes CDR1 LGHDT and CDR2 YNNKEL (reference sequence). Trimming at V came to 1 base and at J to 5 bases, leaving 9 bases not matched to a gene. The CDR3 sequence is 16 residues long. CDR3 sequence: CASSQGPGRECETQYF. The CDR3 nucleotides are TGTGCCAGCAGCCAAGGTCCCGGGAGGGAATGCGAGACCCAGTACTTC.

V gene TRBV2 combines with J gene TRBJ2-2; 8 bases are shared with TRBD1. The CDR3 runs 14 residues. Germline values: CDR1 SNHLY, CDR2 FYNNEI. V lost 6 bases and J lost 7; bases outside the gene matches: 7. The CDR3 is CASRAQGASGELFF. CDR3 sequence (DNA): TGTGCCAGCAGAGCCCAGGGGGCGAGCGGGGAGCTGTTTTTT.

In nucleotides, the CDR3 is TGTGCCAGCAGGCGGCAGGAGAACAATGAGCAGTTCTTC. Translating it yields CASRRQENNEQFF. The chain employs TRBV12-3 or TRBV12-4 and TRBJ2-1; D call uncertain. CDR3 length: 13 amino acids. The germline V and J ends were trimmed by 6 bases and 5 bases, with 11 bases remaining between them.

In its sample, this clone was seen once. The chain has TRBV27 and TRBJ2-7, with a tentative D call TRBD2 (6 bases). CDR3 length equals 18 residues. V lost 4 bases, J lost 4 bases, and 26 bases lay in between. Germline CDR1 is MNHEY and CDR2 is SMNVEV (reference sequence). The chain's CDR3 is CASSSLDGTPGSVYEQYF. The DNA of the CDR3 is TGTGCCAGCAGTTCTCTGGACGGGACTCCGGGGTCCGTTTACGAGCAGTACTTC.